Below, one T cell receptor beta chain is given with its context. The CDR3 runs 17 residues. V dropped 2 bases and J dropped 0; count of bases not matched to a gene: 8. From germline, CDR1 is ENHRY and CDR2 SYGVKD. This record belongs to a study of blood T cell repertoires in COVID-19. At the level of the study: Sites across the United States, Italy and Spain contributed samples from acute and convalescent COVID-19.

In Seattle, patients joined the study during active infection and were tracked longitudinally. Per the original data handling: Amplification of reference gene primers was used by the study to estimate nucleated cell counts. Sequenced by immunoSEQ multiplex PCR; TCRdb stores in-frame clones only, minus some. The DNA was the basis for D and trimming; V, J and clone size are from that table. The sample shows around 250,000 clones, 90% of them seen only once. The receptor comes from an older woman with COVID-19, enrolled during active disease. What was sequenced was peripheral blood. The chain couples TRBV10-3 to TRBJ1-2; 8 nucleotides line up with TRBD1. As DNA, the CDR3 is TGTGCCATCAGTGAGAGAAGCAGGGGGCTAGCTAACTATGGCTACACCTTC. Its protein product is CAISERSRGLANYGYTF.